Below are 10 T cell receptor beta chains sequenced from a single sample in a study of cytomegalovirus exposure and HLA in healthy donors. The repertoire was sequenced with immunoSEQ multiplex PCR; TCRdb's copy has only in-frame clones and lacks some. The table lists approximately 220,000 clones, around nine tenths of them singletons. Source material: PBMCs. All receptors derive from a woman between 18 and 29 years old in good health and CMV-seronegative.

The chain carries TRBV12-5 and TRBJ2-3, with no clear D. CDR1 is LGHNT and CDR2 is FRNRAP in the germline V gene. The ends were cut back, 0 bases at V and 1 base at J, with 11 bases in the middle. The CDR3 is 16 residues long. The CDR3 protein is CASGLVIAPGTDTQYF. The CDR3 coding sequence is TGTGCTAGTGGTTTGGTGATAGCTCCTGGCACAGATACGCAGTATTTT.

This chain uses TRBV4-2 with TRBJ2-7; maybe TRBD2 (6 bases). In germline, CDR1 is LGHNA, CDR2 YNFKEQ. Trimming left V 0 bases short and J 1 base short, with 19 bases between. The CDR3 spans 18 residues. As DNA, the CDR3 is TGTGCCAGCAGCCAAGATCACGGGTCTGTTAGCGGTTCCTACGAGCAGTACTTC. Its translation: CASSQDHGSVSGSYEQYF.

Only a few counts were recorded for this clone. The J gene is TRBJ2-5, the V gene TRBV5-5, with D possibly matching TRBD2 (7 bases). Trimming took off 5 bases at V and 1 base at J, with 9 bases between the two ends. The CDR3 length is 13 residues. CDR1 SGHKS and CDR2 YYEKEE come from the germline V gene (reference sequence). The CDR3 nucleotides read TGTGCCAGCAGTAGGGGGGGCCAAGAGACCCAGTACTTC. Protein product: CASSRGGQETQYF.

The gene calls are TRBV7-9 and TRBJ1-5; D remains ambiguous. V was cut by 3 bases and J by 5 bases, with 11 bases left in between. Germline V CDR1 and CDR2: SEHNR, FQNEAQ (reference sequence). The CDR3 is 14 residues long. The CDR3 loop reads CASSFGVADQPQHF. The DNA for the CDR3 is TGTGCCAGCAGCTTCGGAGTCGCGGATCAGCCCCAGCATTTT.

This rearrangement joins TRBV5-1 to TRBJ1-2; D gene unclear. The CDR3 runs 12 residues. Between the trimmed V and J ends, which lost 0 bases and 7 bases, there was a span of 7 bases. Per the germline V gene, CDR1 is SGHRS and CDR2 is YFSETQ. The CDR3 spells CASSLAEGGYTF. The CDR3 bases are TGCGCCAGCAGCTTGGCCGAGGGTGGCTACACCTTC. Drawing the rest from reference TRBV5-1 and TRBJ1-2, the complete variable domain is KAGVTQTPRYLIKTRGQQVTLSCSPISGHRSVSWYQQTPGQGLQFLFEYFSETQRNKGNFPGRFSGRQFSNSRSEMNVSTLELGDSALYLCASSLAEGGYTFGSGTRLTVV.

The V call is TRBV6-5, the J call TRBJ2-7; 8 bases agree with TRBD1. CDR1 MNHEY and CDR2 SVGAGI come from the germline V gene. The CDR3 covers 15 residues. The V gene end was trimmed by 6 bases and the J gene end by 4 bases; junction bases not matched to a gene: 11. The CDR3 region has the DNA TGTGCCAGCAGGAACGTCGCAGGGGGCAAGTACGAGCAGTACTTC. Amino acids: CASRNVAGGKYEQYF.

For this clone: The same CDR3 is also encoded by other DNA sequences in this sample. This chain uses TRBV19 with TRBJ2-6; 12 positions match TRBD1. Trimming removed 8 bases from V and 4 bases from J; junction bases left unmatched: 6. Germline loops: CDR1 LNHDA, CDR2 SQIVND (reference sequence). The CDR3 extends over 16 amino acids. Here the CDR3 reads CASSGTGGFGANVLTF. The CDR3 DNA follows: TGTGCCAGTTCCGGGACAGGGGGCTTCGGGGCCAACGTCCTGACTTTC.

The chain's CDR3 is CASRGLAGLSYEQYF. DNA for the CDR3: TGTGCCAGCAGAGGACTAGCGGGACTTTCCTACGAGCAGTACTTC. The J gene is TRBJ2-7, the V gene TRBV9, with 12 bases that match TRBD2. The CDR3 sequence is 15 residues long. Germline CDR1 and CDR2: SGDLS and YYNGEE. V was clipped by 5 bases and J by 1 base; unmatched bases: 4. Filled out from reference TRBV9 and TRBJ2-7, the complete variable domain reads DSGVTQTPKHLITATGQRVTLRCSPRSGDLSVYWYQQSLDQGLQFLIQYYNGEERAKGNILERFSAQQFPDLHSELNLSSLELGDSALYFCASRGLAGLSYEQYFGPGTRLTVT.

The chain employs TRBV6-5 and TRBJ2-7; 8 nucleotides line up with TRBD1. With V trimmed by 8 bases and J by 2 bases, 11 bases remained unmatched. From germline, CDR1 is MNHEY and CDR2 SVGAGI. The CDR3 sequence is 15 residues long. The chain's CDR3 is CASGKKAGGTYEQYF. The CDR3 DNA sequence: TGTGCCAGCGGAAAAAAGGCAGGGGGCACCTACGAGCAGTACTTC.

The rearrangement joins TRBV10-1 to TRBJ1-2, with 8 bases lining up with TRBD1. This CDR3 comprises 13 residues. The germline gives CDR1 WNHNN, CDR2 SYGVQD (reference sequence). With V trimmed by 4 bases and J by 4 bases, 2 bases remained unmatched. CDR3 nucleotides: TGCGCCAGCAGTGTTACAGGGGGCTATGGCTACACCTTC. This codes for CASSVTGGYGYTF.